The 29 T cell receptor beta chains presented below share a single source sample, sequenced in a study of T cells after yellow fever vaccination. TCRdb re-analysed the 5' RACE reads in MiXCR, keeping a single row per CDR3 protein. The repertoire includes 300,000 to 350,000 distinct CDR3 sequences, 3.5% to 5% of them detected once, and 15% to 20% sits in the top ten. The material was PBMCs, obtained 15 days after the yellow fever booster vaccination. These receptors came from a man aged 18 to 29 who received the YFV17D yellow fever vaccine.

The chain uses TRBV6-6 and TRBJ2-1; either TRBD1 or TRBD2 may supply D (5 bases each). The CDR3 sequence is 17 residues long. The V end lost 0 bases, the J end lost 10 bases, and 22 bases lay between the germline ends. The germline V gene has CDR1 MNHNY and CDR2 SVGAGI (reference sequence). CDR3 loop: CASSYSTAPGPKGEQFF. The DNA of the CDR3 is TGTGCCAGCAGTTACTCGACGGCCCCGGGGCCGAAGGGAGAGCAGTTCTTC.

This clonotype was seen many times. V usage is TRBV20-1 and J usage is TRBJ1-4; D call uncertain. V was cut by 0 bases and J by 6 bases, with 11 bases left in between. Germline CDR1 is DFQATT and CDR2 is SNEGSKA (reference sequence). CDR3 size: 14 residues. CDR3 sequence reads: CSARDLRAHEKLFF. Written as DNA, the CDR3 is TGCAGTGCTAGAGATCTACGGGCGCATGAAAAACTGTTTTTT.

There are many counts of this clonotype. The chain joins TRBV7-2 to TRBJ2-1, with 8 positions matching TRBD2. This CDR3 contains 15 residues. CDR1 is SGHTA, CDR2 FQGNSA, per germline. V lost 4 bases and J lost 0; bases outside the gene matches: 2. The CDR3 DNA is TGTGCCAGCAGCTGGGGGACTAGCTCCTACAATGAGCAGTTCTTC. It translates to CASSWGTSSYNEQFF.

The table lists this clonotype with many counts. CDR3 bases: TGTGCCAGCAGCTTAGGGGGGCCGGCCAAAAACATTCAGTACTTC. Amino acids: CASSLGGPAKNIQYF. The rearrangement links TRBV7-3 to TRBJ2-4; possibly TRBD1 or TRBD2 for D (6 bases each). CDR1 and CDR2 (germline): SGHTA, FQGTGA. Trimming removed 2 bases at V and 1 base at J, with 9 bases between. The CDR3 consists of 15 residues. Full variable domain (rest looked up from reference TRBV7-3 and TRBJ2-4): GAGVSQTPSNKVTEKGKYVELRCDPISGHTALYWYRQSLGQGPEFLIYFQGTGAADDSGLPNDRFFAVRPEGSVSTLKIQRTERGDSAVYLCASSLGGPAKNIQYFGAGTRLSVL.

This clonotype was seen ten or more times. The chain links TRBV4-1 to TRBJ1-1, with a tentative D call TRBD1 (5 bases). The CDR3 has 15 amino acids. Trimming shortened V by 1 base and J by 5 bases, and 14 bases separated the two germline ends. The germline gives CDR1 MGHRA, CDR2 YSYEKL. The CDR3 reads CASSQALGVGTEAFF. The CDR3 bases are TGCGCCAGCAGCCAAGCCCTAGGGGTAGGTACTGAAGCTTTCTTT.

This clonotype was detected only a few times. The rearrangement joins TRBV5-1 to TRBJ1-2; D unresolved. Trimming removed 3 bases from V and 0 bases from J, with 15 bases in between. CDR3 length: 16 amino acids. Germline CDR1 is SGHRS and CDR2 is YFSETQ. CDR3: CASSSQGLLANYGYTF. CDR3 in DNA: TGCGCCAGCAGCTCACAAGGGCTACTAGCTAACTATGGCTACACCTTC.

This clonotype appeared many times. This chain links TRBV4-1 with TRBJ1-1; D possibly corresponds to TRBD1 (5 bases). CDR1 and CDR2 from the germline V gene are MGHRA and YSYEKL. Trimming shortened V by 6 bases and J by 1 base, and 15 bases separated the two germline ends. This CDR3 contains 15 residues. The CDR3 loop reads CASSHPWGSNTEAFF. Here the CDR3 DNA reads TGCGCCAGCAGTCATCCCTGGGGGTCGAACACTGAAGCTTTCTTT.

The gene calls are TRBV6-5 and TRBJ2-2; D not certain. Between the trimmed V and J ends, which lost 2 bases and 3 bases, there was a span of 7 bases. CDR1 and CDR2 (germline): MNHEY, SVGAGI. CDR3 length equals 14 residues. The CDR3 DNA reads as TGTGCCAGCAGTTACCACAGAGACACCGGGGAGCTGTTTTTT. Protein product: CASSYHRDTGELFF.

This clonotype was seen at least ten times. The J gene is TRBJ2-1, the V gene TRBV6-9; TRBD1 is a possible D gene (6 bases). The ends were cut back, 7 bases at V and 4 bases at J, with 26 bases in the middle. The germline V gene has CDR1 MNHGY and CDR2 SVAAGI. CDR3 length equals 18 residues. The CDR3 region is CASIPQGARTVNYNEQFF. CDR3 nucleotides: TGTGCCAGCATCCCCCAAGGAGCTAGGACAGTGAATTACAATGAGCAGTTCTTC.

This clonotype was seen repeatedly, ten times or more. CDR3 coding DNA: TGTGCCAGCAGTTTGGGGGCAGCCTACTACAATGAGCAGTTCTTC. Protein product: CASSLGAAYYNEQFF. The V gene is TRBV12-3 or TRBV12-4, the J gene TRBJ2-1, with TRBD1 as a possible D gene (6 bases). Trimming left V 3 bases short and J 3 bases short, with 12 bases between. CDR3 length: 15 residues.

There are many counts of this clonotype. The genes are TRBV5-4 and TRBJ1-2, with 10 bases lining up with TRBD1. Trimming cost V 6 bases and J 3 bases; bases outside gene matches: 11. Germline lookup yields CDR1 SGHNT and CDR2 YYREEE (reference sequence). The CDR3 contains 16 residues. The CDR3 sequence is CASNSGQGTYYYGYTF. CDR3 nucleotide sequence: TGTGCCAGCAACTCGGGACAGGGGACCTACTACTATGGCTACACCTTC.

This chain connects TRBV29-1 to TRBJ2-3; D possibly corresponds to TRBD2 (6 bases). Trimming removed 6 bases at V and 5 bases at J, with 12 bases between. The CDR3 consists of 12 residues. Germline CDR1 SQVTM, CDR2 ANQGSEA. The CDR3 bases are TGCAGCGTGACCCGGGACTTAGATACGCAGTATTTT. It yields the protein CSVTRDLDTQYF.

In this sample, this clonotype turned up many times. The V call is TRBV19, the J call TRBJ1-5; TRBD1 matches 8 bases. The germline CDR1 and CDR2 sequences are LNHDA and SQIVND (reference sequence). This CDR3 spans 14 amino acids. The V gene end was trimmed by 5 bases and the J gene end by 6 bases; junction bases not matched to a gene: 6. The CDR3 nucleotides read TGTGCCAGTAGTCCCAGGGGGCTGGGTCAGCCCCAGCATTTT. As protein: CASSPRGLGQPQHF.

At least ten counts were recorded for this clonotype. This chain's CDR3 is CSATGQRNSGANVLTF. In DNA, the CDR3 is TGCAGTGCTACCGGACAGAGAAACTCTGGGGCCAACGTCCTGACTTTC. The chain uses TRBV20-1 and TRBJ2-6, with TRBD1 as a possible D gene (6 bases). The CDR3 length is 16 residues. In germline, CDR1 is DFQATT, CDR2 SNEGSKA (reference sequence). V lost 4 bases, J lost 0 bases, and 13 bases lay in between.

The table lists this clonotype with a few counts. The chain combines TRBV7-8 with TRBJ2-1; D remains unclear. Germline CDR1 and CDR2: SGHVS and FQNEAQ. This CDR3 contains 12 residues. Trimming cost V 1 base and J 10 bases, with 8 bases left between them. The CDR3 region is CASSLGSKEQFF. The CDR3, as DNA: TGTGCCAGCAGCTTAGGCTCGAAAGAGCAGTTCTTC.

CDR3 nucleotides: TGTGCCAGCTCACCAAGCACCGGGACAGGGGGGACGGAGCAGTTCTTC. Translating gives CASSPSTGTGGTEQFF. The chain uses TRBV18 and TRBJ2-1; TRBD1 agrees at 11 bases. The germline gives CDR1 KGHSH, CDR2 LQKENI. Unmatched junction bases numbered 10, after V lost 2 bases and J lost 10 bases. The CDR3 consists of 16 residues. The full variable domain, in which reference TRBV18 and TRBJ2-1 provide the parts outside the CDR3, is NAGVMQNPRHLVRRRGQEARLRCSPMKGHSHVYWYRQLPEEGLKFMVYLQKENIIDESGMPKERFSAEFPKEGPSILRIQQVVRGDSAAYFCASSPSTGTGGTEQFFGPGTRLTVL.

This sequence joins TRBV5-1 and TRBJ2-3, with D maybe TRBD2 (6 bases). The germline V gene has CDR1 SGHRS and CDR2 YFSETQ. The V end lost 0 bases, the J end lost 1 base, and 18 bases lay between the germline ends. This CDR3 region has 18 residues. In DNA, the CDR3 is TGCGCCAGCAGCTTGGGAGCTGTTGGAGGCGGGGGCACAGATACGCAGTATTTT. Its protein product is CASSLGAVGGGGTDTQYF.

This clonotype was detected only a few times. The gene calls are TRBV7-2 and TRBJ2-5, with a weak D call TRBD2 (5 bases). The V end lost 4 bases, the J end lost 0 bases, and 9 bases lay between the germline ends. The CDR3 consists of 14 residues. In germline, CDR1 is SGHTA, CDR2 FQGNSA. CDR3 amino acids: CASSYQRNQETQYF. Written as DNA, the CDR3 is TGTGCCAGCAGCTACCAGCGGAACCAAGAGACCCAGTACTTC.

The sample holds one count of this clonotype. J is TRBJ1-1 and V is TRBV14; TRBD1 agrees at 7 bases. J gave up 5 bases and V 5 bases, and 5 bases lay outside the gene matches. Germline V gene data show CDR1 as SGHDN and CDR2 as FVKESK. This CDR3 has 13 residues. CDR3 region: CASSTRQGTEAFF. Written as DNA, the CDR3 is TGTGCCAGCAGCACTCGACAGGGAACTGAAGCTTTCTTT.

This chain uses TRBV18 with TRBJ1-2; the D is unclear. V was trimmed by 3 bases and J by 8 bases, leaving 13 bases between them. The CDR3 has 13 residues. Germline V CDR1 and CDR2: KGHSH, LQKENI. CDR3 in amino acids: CASSPIGDHGYTF. Written as DNA, the CDR3 is TGTGCCAGCTCACCTATCGGAGATCACGGCTACACCTTC.

J is TRBJ1-3 and V is TRBV7-8; D remains unclear. The V end lost 5 bases, the J end lost 8 bases, and 25 bases lay between the germline ends. CDR1 is SGHVS, CDR2 FQNEAQ, per germline. The CDR3 has 17 amino acids. CDR3 residues: CASSPGRFALYKDTIYF. The CDR3 DNA reads as TGTGCCAGCAGCCCCGGACGGTTCGCTCTATATAAGGACACCATATATTTT.

This clonotype occurred a few times. This rearrangement joins TRBV20-1 to TRBJ2-2, with D hard to call. Deletions cut 3 bases from V and 4 bases from J, with 12 bases between. Looked up from germline, CDR1 is DFQATT and CDR2 is SNEGSKA (reference sequence). The CDR3 spans 14 residues. In DNA form, the CDR3 reads TGCAGTGCTAGGGTCCCCGGGTCCACCGGGGAGCTGTTTTTT. Protein product: CSARVPGSTGELFF.

In its sample, this clonotype was seen many times. The J gene is TRBJ2-1, the V gene TRBV18; TRBD1 agrees at 7 bases. CDR1 KGHSH and CDR2 LQKENI come from the germline V gene. This CDR3 is built from 13 residues. The ends lost 5 bases at V and 8 bases at J; junction bases unmatched: 6. CDR3 in amino acids: CASSTQGNYEQFF. The CDR3 bases are TGTGCCAGCTCAACACAGGGGAATTATGAGCAGTTCTTC.

This sequence joins TRBV12-3 or TRBV12-4 and TRBJ1-4, with D maybe TRBD1 (5 bases). CDR3 size: 15 residues. Trimming shortened V by 3 bases and J by 3 bases, and 11 bases separated the two germline ends. The CDR3 loop is CASSFGSRANEKLFF. The CDR3 region has the DNA TGTGCCAGCAGTTTCGGTTCCAGGGCTAATGAAAAACTGTTTTTT.

In its sample, this clonotype was seen many times. This chain connects TRBV5-1 to TRBJ2-3; 11 bases match TRBD2. With 2 bases clipped from V and 6 bases from J, the junction kept 2 bases outside the gene matches. Germline CDR1 is SGHRS and CDR2 is YFSETQ. The CDR3 spans 14 residues. Here the CDR3 DNA reads TGCGCCAGCAGCTTTAGCGGGGGGGTGGATACGCAGTATTTT. Protein product: CASSFSGGVDTQYF.

This clonotype was detected a few times. The chain is built from TRBV4-3 and TRBJ1-4; D is uncertain. The V end lost 3 bases, the J end lost 0 bases, and 5 bases lay between the germline ends. CDR3 length: 14 residues. Germline CDR1 is LGHNA and CDR2 is YSLEER. The CDR3 nucleotides are TGCGCCAGCAGCCAGGGTACAACTAATGAAAAACTGTTTTTT. Translation gives CASSQGTTNEKLFF.

The chain couples TRBV6-5 to TRBJ2-7; D remains ambiguous. This CDR3 is built from 13 residues. Trimming stripped 5 bases from V and 2 bases from J, with 10 bases between. CDR1 MNHEY and CDR2 SVGAGI come from the germline V gene. CDR3 DNA sequence: TGTGCCAGCAGTCCCTTTGTACCCTACGAGCAGTACTTC. Its protein product is CASSPFVPYEQYF.

In its sample, this clonotype was seen many times. The chain combines TRBV6-5 with TRBJ2-7; 9 nucleotides line up with TRBD1. Trimming cost V 9 bases and J 4 bases; bases outside gene matches: 7. CDR1 and CDR2 from the germline V gene are MNHEY and SVGAGI. The CDR3 contains 13 residues. The CDR3 protein is CASTGQGFYEQYF. The CDR3 DNA follows: TGTGCCAGTACTGGACAGGGGTTTTACGAGCAGTACTTC.

This clonotype was counted many times. This rearrangement joins TRBV12-3 or TRBV12-4 to TRBJ2-7, with D hard to call. The CDR3 extends over 12 amino acids. Trimming removed 2 bases at V and 7 bases at J, with 9 bases between. CDR3 region: CASSLRVEEQYF. The CDR3, as DNA: TGTGCCAGCAGTTTAAGGGTAGAGGAGCAGTACTTC.